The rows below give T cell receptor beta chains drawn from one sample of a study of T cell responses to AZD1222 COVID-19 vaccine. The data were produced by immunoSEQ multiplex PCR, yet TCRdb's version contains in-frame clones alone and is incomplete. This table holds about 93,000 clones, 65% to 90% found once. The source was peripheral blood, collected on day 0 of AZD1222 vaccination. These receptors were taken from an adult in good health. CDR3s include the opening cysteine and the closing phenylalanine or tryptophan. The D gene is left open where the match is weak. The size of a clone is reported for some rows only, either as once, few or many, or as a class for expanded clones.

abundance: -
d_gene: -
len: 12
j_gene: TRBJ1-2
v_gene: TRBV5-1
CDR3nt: TGCGCCAGCAGCTTGGGAGGGGAAGGCTACACCTTC
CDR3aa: CASSLGGEGYTF

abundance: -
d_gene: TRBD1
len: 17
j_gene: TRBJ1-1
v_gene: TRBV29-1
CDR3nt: TGCAGCGTTGGTAGTGGCGGACAGGGGGCGTTGAACACTGAAGCTTTCTTT
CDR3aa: CSVGSGGQGALNTEAFF

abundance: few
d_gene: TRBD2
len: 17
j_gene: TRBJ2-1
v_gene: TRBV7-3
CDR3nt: TGTGCCAGCAGCTTAACCTCAGTAGCGGGACTAAGGGTTGAGCAGTTCTTC
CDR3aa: CASSLTSVAGLRVEQFF

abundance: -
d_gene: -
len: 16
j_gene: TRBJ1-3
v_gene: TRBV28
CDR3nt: TGTGCCAGCACAGGAGGGGGGGGCTATTCTGGAAACACCATATATTTT
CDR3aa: CASTGGGGYSGNTIYF

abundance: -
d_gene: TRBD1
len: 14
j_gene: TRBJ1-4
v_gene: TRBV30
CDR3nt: TGTGCCTGGAGTGTGGAGGGGGCAGGAGAAAAACTGTTTTTT
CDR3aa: CAWSVEGAGEKLFF

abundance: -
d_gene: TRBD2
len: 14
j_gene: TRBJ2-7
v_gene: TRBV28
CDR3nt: TGTGCCAGCAGTTCGGGACTAGCGGGAGACGAGCAGTACTTC
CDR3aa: CASSSGLAGDEQYF

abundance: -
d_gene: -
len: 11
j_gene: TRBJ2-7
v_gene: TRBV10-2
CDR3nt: TGCGCCAGCAGTCTCGGGGACGAGCAGTACTTC
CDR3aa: CASSLGDEQYF

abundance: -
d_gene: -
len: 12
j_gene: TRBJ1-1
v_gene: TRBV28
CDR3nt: TGTGCCAGCAGTTTAATGAACACTGAAGCTTTCTTT
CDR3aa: CASSLMNTEAFF

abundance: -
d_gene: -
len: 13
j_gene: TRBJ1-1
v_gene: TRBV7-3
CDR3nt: TGTGCCAGCAGCTTAAACCCTAGGGGTGAAGCTTTCTTT
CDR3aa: CASSLNPRGEAFF

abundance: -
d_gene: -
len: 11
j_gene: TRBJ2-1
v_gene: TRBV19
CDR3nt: TGTGCCAGTAGTGCCTACAATGAGCAGTTCTTC
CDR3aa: CASSAYNEQFF

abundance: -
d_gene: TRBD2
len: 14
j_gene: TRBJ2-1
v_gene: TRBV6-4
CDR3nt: TGTGCCAGCAGCACTAGCGCTAACTACAATGAGCAGTTCTTC
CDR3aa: CASSTSANYNEQFF

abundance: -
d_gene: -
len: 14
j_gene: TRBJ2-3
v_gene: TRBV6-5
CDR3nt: TGTGCCAGCAGTTACGTTTCCTCCACAGATACGCAGTATTTT
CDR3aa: CASSYVSSTDTQYF

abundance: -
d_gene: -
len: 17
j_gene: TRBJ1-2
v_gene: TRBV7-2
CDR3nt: TGTGCCAGCAGGATTAGGTCCGGGAAAGACCAGGGAGATGGCTACACCTTC
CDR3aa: CASRIRSGKDQGDGYTF

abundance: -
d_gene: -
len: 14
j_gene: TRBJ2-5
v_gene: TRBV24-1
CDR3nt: TGTGCCACCAGTGATTTTGGTGACCGAGAGACCCAGTACTTC
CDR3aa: CATSDFGDRETQYF

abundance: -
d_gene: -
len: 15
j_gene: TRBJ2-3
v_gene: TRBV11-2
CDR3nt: TGTGCCAGCAGCCCGAGGAGCGGTTCCACAGATACGCAGTATTTT
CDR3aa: CASSPRSGSTDTQYF

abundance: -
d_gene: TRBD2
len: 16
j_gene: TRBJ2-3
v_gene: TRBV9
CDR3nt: TGTGCCAGCAGCCCAGGTGCGGGAGGTAGGACAGATACGCAGTATTTT
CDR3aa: CASSPGAGGRTDTQYF

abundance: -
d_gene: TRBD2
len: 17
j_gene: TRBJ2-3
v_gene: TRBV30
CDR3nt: TGTGCCGCAGAGGGACTAGCGGGAGGAGAGGGCACAGATACGCAGTATTTT
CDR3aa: CAAEGLAGGEGTDTQYF

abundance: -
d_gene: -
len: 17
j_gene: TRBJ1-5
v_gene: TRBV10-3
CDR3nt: TGTGCCATCAGTGAGTCGGAGGAAGGTGGTGGGAATCAGCCCCAGCATTTT
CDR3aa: CAISESEEGGGNQPQHF

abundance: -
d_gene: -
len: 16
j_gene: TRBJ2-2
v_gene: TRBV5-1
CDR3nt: TGCGCCAGCAGCCTATTGCCGGACACGAACACCGGGGAGCTGTTTTTT
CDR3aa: CASSLLPDTNTGELFF

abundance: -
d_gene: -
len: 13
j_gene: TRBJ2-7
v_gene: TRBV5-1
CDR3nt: TGCGCCAGCAGCCTGGACACATCCTACGAGCAGTACTTC
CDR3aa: CASSLDTSYEQYF

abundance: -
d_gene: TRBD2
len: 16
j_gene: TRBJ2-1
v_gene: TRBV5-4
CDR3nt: TGTGCCAGCAGCTCCCGGACTAGCGGGAGCTACAATGAGCAGTTCTTC
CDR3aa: CASSSRTSGSYNEQFF

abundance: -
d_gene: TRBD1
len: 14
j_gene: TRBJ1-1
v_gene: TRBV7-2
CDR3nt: TGTGCCAGCAGCTTAGCGCCCGACAGGGAATCTGCTTTCTTT
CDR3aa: CASSLAPDRESAFF

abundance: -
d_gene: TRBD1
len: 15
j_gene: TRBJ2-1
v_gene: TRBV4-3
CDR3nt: TGCGCCAGCAGCCAAGATAACAGGGGCGTACTTGAGCAGTTCTTC
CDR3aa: CASSQDNRGVLEQFF

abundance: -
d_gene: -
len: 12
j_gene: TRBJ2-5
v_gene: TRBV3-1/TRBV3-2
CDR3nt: TGTGCCAGCAGCTTAAACGTCGAGACCCAGTACTTC
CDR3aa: CASSLNVETQYF

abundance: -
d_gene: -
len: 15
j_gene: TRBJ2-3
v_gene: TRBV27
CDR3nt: TGTGCCAGCACCTACCTCGGTCGGGGTTGGGAAACGCAGTATTTT
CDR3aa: CASTYLGRGWETQYF

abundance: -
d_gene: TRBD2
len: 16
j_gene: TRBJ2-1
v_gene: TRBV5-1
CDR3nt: TGCGCCAGCAGCTTGGAACTAGCGGGAGGTCTCGATGAGCAGTTCTTC
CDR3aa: CASSLELAGGLDEQFF

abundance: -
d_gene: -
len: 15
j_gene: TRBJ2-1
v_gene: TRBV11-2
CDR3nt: TGTGCCAGCAGCTTATCGGCGGGCAGAGACAATGAGCAGTTCTTC
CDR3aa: CASSLSAGRDNEQFF

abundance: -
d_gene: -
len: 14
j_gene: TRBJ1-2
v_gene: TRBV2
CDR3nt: TGTGCCAGCAGCATGGGTCAGTTGAACTATGGCTACACCTTC
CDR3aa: CASSMGQLNYGYTF